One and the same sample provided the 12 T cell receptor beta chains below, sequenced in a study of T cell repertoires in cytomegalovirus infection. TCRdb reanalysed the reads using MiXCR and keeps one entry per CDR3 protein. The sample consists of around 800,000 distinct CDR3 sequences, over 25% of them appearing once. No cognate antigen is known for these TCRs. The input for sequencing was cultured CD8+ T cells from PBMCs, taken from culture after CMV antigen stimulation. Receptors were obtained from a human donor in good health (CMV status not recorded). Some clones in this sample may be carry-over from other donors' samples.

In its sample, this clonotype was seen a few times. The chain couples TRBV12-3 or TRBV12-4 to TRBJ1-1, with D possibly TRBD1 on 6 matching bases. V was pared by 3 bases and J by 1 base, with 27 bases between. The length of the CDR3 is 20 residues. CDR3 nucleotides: TGTGCCAGCAGTTTCCGTCTTACAGGGACCAGATCGAGATGGAACACTGAAGCTTTCTTT. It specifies CASSFRLTGTRSRWNTEAFF.

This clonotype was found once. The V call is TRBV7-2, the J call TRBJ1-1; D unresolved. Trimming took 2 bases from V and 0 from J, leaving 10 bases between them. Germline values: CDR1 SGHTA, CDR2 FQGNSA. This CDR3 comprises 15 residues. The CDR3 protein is CASSLRAALNTEAFF. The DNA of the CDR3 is TGTGCCAGCAGCTTACGGGCAGCGCTGAACACTGAAGCTTTCTTT.

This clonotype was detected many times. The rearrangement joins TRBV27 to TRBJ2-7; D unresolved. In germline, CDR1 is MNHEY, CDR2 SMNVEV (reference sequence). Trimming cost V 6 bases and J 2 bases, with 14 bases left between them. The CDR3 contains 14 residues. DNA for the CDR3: TGTGCCAGCAGCTTAGGTGCAGGAGCCTACGAGCAGTACTTC. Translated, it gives CASSLGAGAYEQYF.

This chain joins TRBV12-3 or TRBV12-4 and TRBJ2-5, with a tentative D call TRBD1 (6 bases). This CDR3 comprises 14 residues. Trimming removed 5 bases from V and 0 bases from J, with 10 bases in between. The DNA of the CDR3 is TGTGCCAGCAGTCACTGGGACAACCAAGAGACCCAGTACTTC. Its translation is CASSHWDNQETQYF.

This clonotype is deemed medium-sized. The chain's CDR3 is CASRSTGLWLQFNYGYTF. CDR3 bases: TGTGCCAGCAGATCGACAGGGCTATGGTTACAATTTAACTATGGCTACACCTTC. The rearrangement links TRBV28 to TRBJ1-2; 7 nucleotides align to TRBD1. The CDR3 extends over 18 amino acids. Trimming at V came to 6 bases and at J to 1 base, leaving 17 bases not matched to a gene. Germline V gene sequence: CDR1 MDHEN, CDR2 SYDVKM.

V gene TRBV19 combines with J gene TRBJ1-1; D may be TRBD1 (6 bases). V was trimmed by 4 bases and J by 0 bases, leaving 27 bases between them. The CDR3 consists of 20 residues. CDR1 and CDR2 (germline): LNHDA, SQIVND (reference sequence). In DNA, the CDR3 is TGTGCCAGTAGTACCCGACGGGGGGCGATAACATTGGGGATGAACACTGAAGCTTTCTTT. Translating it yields CASSTRRGAITLGMNTEAFF.

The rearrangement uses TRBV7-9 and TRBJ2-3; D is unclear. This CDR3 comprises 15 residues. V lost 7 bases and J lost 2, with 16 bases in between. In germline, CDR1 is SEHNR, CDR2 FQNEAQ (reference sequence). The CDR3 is CASTPLETLTDTQYF. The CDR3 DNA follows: TGTGCCAGCACCCCCTTAGAAACCCTCACAGATACGCAGTATTTT.

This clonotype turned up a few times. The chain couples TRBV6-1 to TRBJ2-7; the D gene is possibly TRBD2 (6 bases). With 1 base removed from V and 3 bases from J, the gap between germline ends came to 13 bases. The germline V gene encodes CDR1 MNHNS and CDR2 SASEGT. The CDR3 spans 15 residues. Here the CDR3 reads CASSEEGGVDYEQYF. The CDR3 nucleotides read TGTGCCAGCAGTGAAGAGGGCGGGGTCGACTACGAGCAGTACTTC.

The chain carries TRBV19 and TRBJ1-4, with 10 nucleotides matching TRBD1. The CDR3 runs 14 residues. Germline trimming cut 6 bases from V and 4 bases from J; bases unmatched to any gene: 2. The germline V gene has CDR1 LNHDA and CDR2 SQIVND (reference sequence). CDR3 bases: TGTGCCAGTAGCGACAGGGGGCTTAATGAAAAACTGTTTTTT. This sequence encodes CASSDRGLNEKLFF.

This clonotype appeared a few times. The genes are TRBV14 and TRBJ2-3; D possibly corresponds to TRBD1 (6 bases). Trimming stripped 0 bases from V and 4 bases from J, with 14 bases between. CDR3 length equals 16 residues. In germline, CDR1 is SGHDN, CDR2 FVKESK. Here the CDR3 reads CASSQDWGHPPDTQYF. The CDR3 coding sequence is TGTGCCAGCAGCCAAGATTGGGGACACCCCCCAGATACGCAGTATTTT.

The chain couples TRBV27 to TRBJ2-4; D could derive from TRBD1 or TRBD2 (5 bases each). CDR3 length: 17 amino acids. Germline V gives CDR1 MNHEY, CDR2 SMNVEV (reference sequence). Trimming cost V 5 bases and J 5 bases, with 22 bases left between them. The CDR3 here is CASSPSWGEYRENIQYF. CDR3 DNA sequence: TGTGCCAGCAGTCCTAGCTGGGGCGAGTATCGGGAAAACATTCAGTACTTC.

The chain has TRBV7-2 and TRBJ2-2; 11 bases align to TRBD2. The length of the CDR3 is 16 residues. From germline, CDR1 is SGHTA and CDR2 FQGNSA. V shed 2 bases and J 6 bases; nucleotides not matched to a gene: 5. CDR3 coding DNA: TGTGCCAGCAGCTTATTTAGCGGGGGGGCTCCCGGGGAGCTGTTTTTT. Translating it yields CASSLFSGGAPGELFF.